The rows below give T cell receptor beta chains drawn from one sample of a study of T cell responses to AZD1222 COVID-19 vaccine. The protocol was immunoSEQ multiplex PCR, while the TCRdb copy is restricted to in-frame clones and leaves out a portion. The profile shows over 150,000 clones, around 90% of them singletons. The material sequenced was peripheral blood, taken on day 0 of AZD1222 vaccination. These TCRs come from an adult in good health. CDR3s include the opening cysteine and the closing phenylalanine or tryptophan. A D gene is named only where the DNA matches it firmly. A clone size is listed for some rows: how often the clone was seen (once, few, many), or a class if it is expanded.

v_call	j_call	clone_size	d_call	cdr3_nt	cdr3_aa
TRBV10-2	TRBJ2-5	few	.	TGCGCCAGCAGTGGAGCCGGTCCTGGGACCCAGTACTTC	CASSGAGPGTQYF
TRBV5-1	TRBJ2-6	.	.	TGCGCCAGCAGCTTGGGGAGCCGGGCGGGAGGGGCCAACGTCCTGACTTTC	CASSLGSRAGGANVLTF
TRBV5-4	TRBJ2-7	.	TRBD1	TGTGCCAGCAGGCACGACAGGGGGCGATCCTACGAGCAGTACTTC	CASRHDRGRSYEQYF
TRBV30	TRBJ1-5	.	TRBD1	TGTGCCTGGAGTGCGGGACAGAATAGCAATCAGCCCCAGCATTTT	CAWSAGQNSNQPQHF
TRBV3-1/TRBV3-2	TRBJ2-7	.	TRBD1	TGTGCCAGCAGCCGAAAGGGGGACAGCTACGAGCAGTACTTC	CASSRKGDSYEQYF
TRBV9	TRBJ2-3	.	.	TGTGCCAGCAGCCTTCGAGAGAAGCCAGATACGCAGTATTTT	CASSLREKPDTQYF
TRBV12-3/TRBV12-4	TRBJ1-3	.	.	TGTGCCAGCAGTTTTCAGGGGAACACCATATATTTT	CASSFQGNTIYF
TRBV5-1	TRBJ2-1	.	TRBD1	TGCGCCAGCAGCTTGGGGGACAGGTTCGACAATGAGCAGTTCTTC	CASSLGDRFDNEQFF
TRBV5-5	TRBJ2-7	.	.	TGTGCCAGCAGCTTGGAACAGGGTACCTACGAGCAGTACTTC	CASSLEQGTYEQYF
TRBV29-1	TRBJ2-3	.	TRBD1	TGCAGCCAATCCCGGGACAGTAGCACAGATACGCAGTATTTT	CSQSRDSSTDTQYF
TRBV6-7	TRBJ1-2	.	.	TGTGCCAGCAGTTACTCGATTCCCTTTGGGAACTATGGCTACACCTTC	CASSYSIPFGNYGYTF
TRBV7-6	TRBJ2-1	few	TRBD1	TGTGCCAGCAGCTTAGACCACGGACAGGGGGGAAACAATGAGCAGTTCTTC	CASSLDHGQGGNNEQFF
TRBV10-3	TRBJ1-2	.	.	TGTGCCACCCTAAGGACGGATCAAGCTTATGGCTACACCTTC	CATLRTDQAYGYTF
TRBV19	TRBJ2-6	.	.	TGTGCCAGTAGTATCCGAGTGGTGTTGGGGGCCAACGTCCTGACTTTC	CASSIRVVLGANVLTF
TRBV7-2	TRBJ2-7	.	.	TGTGCCAGCAGCTTTTCCGGGACGGGCTCCTACGAGCAGTACTTC	CASSFSGTGSYEQYF
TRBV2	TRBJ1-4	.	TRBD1	TGTGCCAGCAGCCCCGGACAGGGATTAGAAAAACTGTTTTTT	CASSPGQGLEKLFF
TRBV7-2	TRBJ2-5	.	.	TGTGCCAGCAGCTCCCGGGACTGGGAGACCCAGTACTTC	CASSSRDWETQYF